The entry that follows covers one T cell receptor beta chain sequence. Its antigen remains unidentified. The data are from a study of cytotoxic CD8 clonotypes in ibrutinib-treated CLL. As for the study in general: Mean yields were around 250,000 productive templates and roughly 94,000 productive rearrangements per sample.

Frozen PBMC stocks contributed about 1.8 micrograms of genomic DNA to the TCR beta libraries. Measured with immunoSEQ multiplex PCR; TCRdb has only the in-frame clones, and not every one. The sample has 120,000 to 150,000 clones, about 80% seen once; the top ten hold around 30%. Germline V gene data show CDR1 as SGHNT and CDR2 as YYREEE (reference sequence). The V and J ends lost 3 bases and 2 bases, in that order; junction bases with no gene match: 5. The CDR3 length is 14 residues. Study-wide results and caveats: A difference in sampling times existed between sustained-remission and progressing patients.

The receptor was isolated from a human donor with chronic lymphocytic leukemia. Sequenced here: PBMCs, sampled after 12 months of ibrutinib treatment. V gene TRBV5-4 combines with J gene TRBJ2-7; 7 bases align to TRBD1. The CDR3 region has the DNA TGTGCCAGCAGCTCACCGGGACAGACCTACGAGCAGTACTTC. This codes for CASSSPGQTYEQYF.